These 14 T cell receptor beta chains came from one sample sequenced in a study of PD-1 blockade in classical Hodgkin lymphoma. Regarding time point: cycle 4 day 1 (C4D1), after 6 weeks of nivolumab. Every patient relapsed after autologous stem cell transplantation, and brentuximab vedotin exposure varied. Some clones are missing from TCRdb's copy, which holds only in-frame ones; the method was immunoSEQ multiplex PCR. The sample has tens of thousands of clones; 70% to 90% are singletons. Sequences were derived from peripheral blood mononuclear cells (PBMCs), sampled before the fourth cycle of nivolumab. The receptors come from a human donor with classical Hodgkin lymphoma.

On this clone itself: The sample has other DNA sequences that encode this CDR3 too. V is TRBV5-1 and J is TRBJ2-7, with 7 bases fitting TRBD1. Germline V gives CDR1 SGHRS, CDR2 YFSETQ. CDR3 length: 14 residues. The trim removed 0 bases at V and 3 bases at J, leaving 3 bases unmatched. CDR3 loop: CASSLDRGGYEQYF. DNA of the CDR3: TGCGCCAGCAGCTTGGACAGGGGCGGCTACGAGCAGTACTTC. The whole variable domain, remainder taken from reference TRBV5-1 and TRBJ2-7, is KAGVTQTPRYLIKTRGQQVTLSCSPISGHRSVSWYQQTPGQGLQFLFEYFSETQRNKGNFPGRFSGRQFSNSRSEMNVSTLELGDSALYLCASSLDRGGYEQYFGPGTRLTVT.

The chain carries TRBV2 and TRBJ1-3; a weak D match, TRBD1 (6 bases). CDR1 is SNHLY and CDR2 is FYNNEI in the germline V gene. This CDR3 comprises 15 residues. V was pared by 6 bases and J by 0 bases, with 12 bases between. CDR3 DNA: TGTGCCAGCAGAGTGACAGGTAGCTCTGGAAACACCATATATTTT. It yields the protein CASRVTGSSGNTIYF.

The V gene is TRBV7-6, the J gene TRBJ1-4; no firm D call. V was pared by 2 bases and J by 5 bases, with 3 bases between. Germline values: CDR1 SGHVS, CDR2 FNYEAQ. The CDR3 is 12 residues long. CDR3 in amino acids: CASSLLNEKLFF. CDR3 in DNA: TGTGCCAGCAGCTTATTAAATGAAAAACTGTTTTTT.

The genes are TRBV30 and TRBJ1-1; D is perhaps TRBD1 (6 bases). Trimming took off 0 bases at V and 0 bases at J, with 14 bases between the two ends. The CDR3 runs 16 residues. CDR1 GTSNPN and CDR2 SVGIG come from the germline V gene (reference sequence). The CDR3 spells CAWSVLDSYLNTEAFF. CDR3 DNA sequence: TGTGCCTGGAGTGTCCTGGACAGTTATTTGAACACTGAAGCTTTCTTT.

This clone showed up just once. The chain recombines TRBV5-1 with TRBJ2-3; maybe TRBD1 (5 bases). Trimming cost V 1 base and J 3 bases, with 15 bases left between them. The CDR3 runs to 16 residues. CDR1 and CDR2 from the germline V gene are SGHRS and YFSETQ. The CDR3 reads CASSLSASGFTDTQYF. The CDR3 nucleotides read TGCGCCAGCAGCTTGTCCGCCTCAGGGTTTACAGATACGCAGTATTTT.

Only a few counts were recorded for this clone. The V gene is TRBV7-9, the J gene TRBJ2-2, with TRBD1 matching over 7 bases. This CDR3 is 16 amino acids long. J gave up 0 bases and V 4 bases, and 5 bases lay outside the gene matches. Germline V gives CDR1 SEHNR, CDR2 FQNEAQ (reference sequence). CDR3 bases: TGTGCCAGCAGCTCTCCAAGGGGGCCGAACACCGGGGAGCTGTTTTTT. This codes for CASSSPRGPNTGELFF. Combining the CDR3 with reference TRBV7-9 and TRBJ2-2 gives the whole variable domain DTGVSQNPRHKITKRGQNVTFRCDPISEHNRLYWYRQTLGQGPEFLTYFQNEAQLEKSRLLSDRFSAERPKGSFSTLEIQRTEQGDSAMYLCASSSPRGPNTGELFFGEGSRLTVL.

The CDR3 sequence: CASSLNSGQGDTF. CDR3 in DNA: TGCGCCAGCAGCCTCAACTCGGGACAGGGTGACACCTTC. The chain is built from TRBV4-1 and TRBJ1-2; 9 bases line up with TRBD1. Trimming at V came to 4 bases and at J to 12 bases, leaving 9 bases not matched to a gene. This CDR3 region has 13 residues. Germline assignment: CDR1 MGHRA and CDR2 YSYEKL.

The CDR3 protein is CASSLDRAGAGELFF. Here the CDR3 DNA reads TGCGCCAGCAGCTTGGACAGGGCTGGGGCCGGGGAGCTGTTTTTT. The genes are TRBV5-1 and TRBJ2-2; the D gene is possibly TRBD1 (6 bases). Per the germline V gene, CDR1 is SGHRS and CDR2 is YFSETQ. V lost 0 bases and J 6 bases, leaving 12 bases between the germline ends. This CDR3 has 15 amino acids. Full variable domain (rest looked up from reference TRBV5-1 and TRBJ2-2): KAGVTQTPRYLIKTRGQQVTLSCSPISGHRSVSWYQQTPGQGLQFLFEYFSETQRNKGNFPGRFSGRQFSNSRSEMNVSTLELGDSALYLCASSLDRAGAGELFFGEGSRLTVL.

The V gene is TRBV5-1, the J gene TRBJ2-1, with TRBD2 matching over 10 bases. Trimming took 0 bases from V and 4 from J; bases not matched to a gene: 4. CDR1 is SGHRS and CDR2 is YFSETQ in the germline V gene. The CDR3 extends over 16 amino acids. CDR3 sequence: CASSLGSGGMYNEQFF. The CDR3 DNA reads TGCGCCAGCAGCTTGGGTAGCGGGGGGATGTACAATGAGCAGTTCTTC. The full variable domain, its missing parts supplied by reference TRBV5-1 and TRBJ2-1, is KAGVTQTPRYLIKTRGQQVTLSCSPISGHRSVSWYQQTPGQGLQFLFEYFSETQRNKGNFPGRFSGRQFSNSRSEMNVSTLELGDSALYLCASSLGSGGMYNEQFFGPGTRLTVL.

DNA for the CDR3: TGCGCCAGCAGCCCGATTAGGGACTGGCCAGCATTTGAAGCTTTCTTT. The encoded protein is CASSPIRDWPAFEAFF. The chain links TRBV4-1 to TRBJ1-1, with TRBD1 as a possible D gene (5 bases). V was clipped by 4 bases and J by 7 bases, with 22 bases between them. The CDR3 sequence is 16 residues long. Germline loops: CDR1 MGHRA, CDR2 YSYEKL.

The rearrangement joins TRBV10-3 to TRBJ2-1; 11 bases line up with TRBD2. The CDR3 extends over 16 amino acids. Germline CDR1 reads ENHRY; CDR2 reads SYGVKD. Trimming removed 7 bases from V and 8 bases from J; junction bases left unmatched: 13. CDR3 in DNA: TGTGCCATCACCAGAAGGGCGACTAGCGGGGTACATGAGCAGTTCTTC. Protein sequence: CAITRRATSGVHEQFF.

This clone showed up just once. The V and J genes are TRBV5-1 and TRBJ2-7; 8 nucleotides line up with TRBD1. This CDR3 has 16 amino acids. The V gene end was trimmed by 4 bases and the J gene end by 5 bases; junction bases not matched to a gene: 14. Per germline, CDR1 SGHRS and CDR2 YFSETQ. CDR3 residues: CASSPSGQGGPDEQYF. CDR3 nucleotide sequence: TGCGCCAGCAGCCCGAGTGGACAGGGAGGCCCGGACGAGCAGTACTTC.

V usage is TRBV5-1 and J usage is TRBJ2-3; D unclear. The CDR3 loop spans 15 amino acids. The ends were cut back, 1 base at V and 0 bases at J, with 9 bases in the middle. Germline values: CDR1 SGHRS, CDR2 YFSETQ. Written as DNA, the CDR3 is TGCGCCAGCAGCTTGAGCCCCCAGAGCACAGATACGCAGTATTTT. The encoded protein is CASSLSPQSTDTQYF.

This clone turned up a few times. This chain joins TRBV28 and TRBJ2-3; D is ambiguous. The V end lost 5 bases, the J end lost 0 bases, and 12 bases lay between the germline ends. The length of the CDR3 is 15 residues. Germline CDR1 reads MDHEN; CDR2 reads SYDVKM. CDR3 nucleotide sequence: TGTGCCAGCAGTCCCTTAGGAGCTAGCACAGATACGCAGTATTTT. Encoded protein: CASSPLGASTDTQYF.